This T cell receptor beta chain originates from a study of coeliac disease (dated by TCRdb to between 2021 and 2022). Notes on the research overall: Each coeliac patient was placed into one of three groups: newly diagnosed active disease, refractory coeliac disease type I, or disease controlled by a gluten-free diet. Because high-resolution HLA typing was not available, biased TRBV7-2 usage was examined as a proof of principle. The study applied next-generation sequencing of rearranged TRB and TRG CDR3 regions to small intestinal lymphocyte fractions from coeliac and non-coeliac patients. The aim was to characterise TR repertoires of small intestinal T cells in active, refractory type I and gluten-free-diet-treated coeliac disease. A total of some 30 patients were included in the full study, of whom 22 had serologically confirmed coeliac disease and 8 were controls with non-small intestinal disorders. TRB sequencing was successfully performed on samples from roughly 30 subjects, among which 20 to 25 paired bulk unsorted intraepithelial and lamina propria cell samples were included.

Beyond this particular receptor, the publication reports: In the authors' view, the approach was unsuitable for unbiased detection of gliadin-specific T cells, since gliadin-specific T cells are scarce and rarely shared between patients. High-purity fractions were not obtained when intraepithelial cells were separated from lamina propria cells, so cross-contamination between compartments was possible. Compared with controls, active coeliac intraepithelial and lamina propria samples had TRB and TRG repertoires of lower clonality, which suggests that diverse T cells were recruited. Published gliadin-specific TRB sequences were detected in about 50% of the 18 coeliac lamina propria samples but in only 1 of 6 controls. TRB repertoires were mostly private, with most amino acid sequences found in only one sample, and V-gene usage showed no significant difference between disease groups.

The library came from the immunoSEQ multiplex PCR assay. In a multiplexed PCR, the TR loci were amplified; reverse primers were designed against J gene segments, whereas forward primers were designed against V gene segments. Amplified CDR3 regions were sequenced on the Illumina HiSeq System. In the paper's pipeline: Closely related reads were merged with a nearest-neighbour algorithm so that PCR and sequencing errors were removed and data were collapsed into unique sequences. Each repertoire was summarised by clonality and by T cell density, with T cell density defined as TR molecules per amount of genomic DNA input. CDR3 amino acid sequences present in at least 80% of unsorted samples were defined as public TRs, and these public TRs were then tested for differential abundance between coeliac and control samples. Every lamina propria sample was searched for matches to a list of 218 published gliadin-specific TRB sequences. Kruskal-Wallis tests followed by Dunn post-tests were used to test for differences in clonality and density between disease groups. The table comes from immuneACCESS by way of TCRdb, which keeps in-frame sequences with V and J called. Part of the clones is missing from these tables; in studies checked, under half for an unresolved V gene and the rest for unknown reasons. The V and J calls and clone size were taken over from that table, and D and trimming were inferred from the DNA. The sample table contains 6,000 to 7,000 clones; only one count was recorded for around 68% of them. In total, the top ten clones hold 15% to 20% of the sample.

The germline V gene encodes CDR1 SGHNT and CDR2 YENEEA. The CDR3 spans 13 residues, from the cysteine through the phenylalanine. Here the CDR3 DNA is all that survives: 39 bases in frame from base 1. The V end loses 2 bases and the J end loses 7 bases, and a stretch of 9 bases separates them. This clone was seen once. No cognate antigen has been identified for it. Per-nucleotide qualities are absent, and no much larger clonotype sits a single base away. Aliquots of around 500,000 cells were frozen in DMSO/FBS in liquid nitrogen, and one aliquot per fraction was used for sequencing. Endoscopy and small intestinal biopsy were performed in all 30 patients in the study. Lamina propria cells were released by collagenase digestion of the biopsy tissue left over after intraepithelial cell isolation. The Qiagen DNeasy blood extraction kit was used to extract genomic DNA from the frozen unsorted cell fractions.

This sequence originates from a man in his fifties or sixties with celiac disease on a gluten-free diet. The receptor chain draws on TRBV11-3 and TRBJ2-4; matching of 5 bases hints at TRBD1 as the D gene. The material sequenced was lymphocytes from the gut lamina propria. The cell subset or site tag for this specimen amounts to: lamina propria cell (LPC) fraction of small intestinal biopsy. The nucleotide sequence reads TGTGCCAGCAGCTTAAGGGGCGAGAACATTCAGTACTTC. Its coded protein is CASSLRGENIQYF.